These 9 T cell receptor beta chains were all obtained from the same sample, sequenced in a study of sequential checkpoint blockade in melanoma. Indicated treatment: randomized to nivolumab then ipilimumab (arm A) or the reverse (arm B). Sequenced by immunoSEQ multiplex PCR; TCRdb stores in-frame clones only, minus some. The table includes fewer than 20,000 clones, approximately 72% detected once. The source was CD8+ T cells sorted from blood (inferred from file names), collected from a patient given nivolumab and ipilimumab in sequence. These receptors were taken from a human donor with melanoma.

The rearrangement joins TRBV5-6 to TRBJ2-2; 11 bases map to TRBD2. CDR3 length: 17 amino acids. CDR1 SGHDT and CDR2 YYEEEE come from the germline V gene. With 5 bases clipped from V and 3 bases from J, the junction kept 9 bases outside the gene matches. CDR3 protein: CASRLGLAGGYTGELFF. The CDR3 bases are TGTGCCAGCAGACTGGGGCTAGCGGGAGGATACACCGGGGAGCTGTTTTTT.

This clone is judged medium-sized. This sequence joins TRBV28 and TRBJ1-5; possible D gene TRBD1, 6 bases. V was pared by 6 bases and J by 4 bases, with 13 bases between. The germline CDR1 and CDR2 sequences are MDHEN and SYDVKM. The CDR3 is 14 amino acids. In DNA, the CDR3 is TGTGCCAGCAGGGGACACCCCGAGAATCAGCCCCAGCATTTT. Translating it yields CASRGHPENQPQHF.

The chain employs TRBV28 and TRBJ2-7; D is possibly TRBD2 (6 bases). V lost 2 bases and J lost 0, with 11 bases in between. The germline CDR1 and CDR2 sequences are MDHEN and SYDVKM. This CDR3 has 15 amino acids. The CDR3 DNA follows: TGTGCCAGCAGTTTAACCACCGGGAGCTCCTACGAGCAGTACTTC. Translated: CASSLTTGSSYEQYF.

The chain joins TRBV7-9 to TRBJ1-4, with no clear D. Germline values: CDR1 SEHNR, CDR2 FQNEAQ (reference sequence). Trimming shortened V by 6 bases and J by 3 bases, and 11 bases separated the two germline ends. The CDR3 extends over 14 amino acids. The CDR3 is CASRAAEANEKLFF. As DNA, the CDR3 is TGTGCCAGCAGGGCAGCGGAGGCTAATGAAAAACTGTTTTTT.

By share, this clone ranks as medium-sized. This chain links TRBV4-2 with TRBJ1-2; D not resolved. V lost 4 bases and J lost 4, with 16 bases in between. Germline assignment: CDR1 LGHNA and CDR2 YNFKEQ. The CDR3 sequence is 15 residues long. CDR3 sequence: CASSPLNTGVYGYTF. DNA of the CDR3: TGTGCCAGCAGCCCCCTCAACACGGGAGTCTATGGCTACACCTTC.

Only one count was recorded for this clone. The rearrangement links TRBV9 to TRBJ2-7; 10 nucleotides line up with TRBD1. The CDR3 consists of 16 residues. Losses at the gene ends were 0 bases for V and 4 bases for J; bases not matched to a gene: 7. Germline CDR1 reads SGDLS; CDR2 reads YYNGEE. CDR3 bases: TGTGCCAGCAGCGTAGGTCTAGGACAGGGGGAATACGAGCAGTACTTC. It specifies CASSVGLGQGEYEQYF.

The rearrangement uses TRBV19 and TRBJ1-1, with D uncertain. Trimming shortened V by 3 bases and J by 1 base, and 12 bases separated the two germline ends. The CDR3 spans 15 residues. Germline CDR1 reads LNHDA; CDR2 reads SQIVND (reference sequence). In DNA form, the CDR3 reads TGTGCCAGTAGTATGCGAGGACTCCCGAACACTGAAGCTTTCTTT. This sequence encodes CASSMRGLPNTEAFF. Based on the CDR3 plus reference TRBV19 and TRBJ1-1, the full variable domain is DGGITQSPKYLFRKEGQNVTLSCEQNLNHDAMYWYRQDPGQGLRLIYYSQIVNDFQKGDIAEGYSVSREKKESFPLTVTSAQKNPTAFYLCASSMRGLPNTEAFFGQGTRLTVV.

The chain joins TRBV7-4 to TRBJ2-7, with D possibly being TRBD1 (6 bases). This CDR3 spans 12 amino acids. Trimming took 5 bases from V and 5 from J, leaving 10 bases between them. The germline V gene encodes CDR1 SGHVT and CDR2 SQSDAQ. The CDR3 spells CASSPGAHEQYF. CDR3 sequence (DNA): TGTGCCAGCAGCCCAGGGGCCCACGAGCAGTACTTC.

The V call is TRBV21-1, the J call TRBJ2-5; TRBD1, the table's D call, was not compared with the DNA. TRBV21-1 is a pseudogene segment. The CDR3 has 13 residues. Here the CDR3 DNA reads TGTGCCAGCAGCAAATGCGCCGGACAGGGGGGGGACTTC. This codes for CASSKCAGQGGDF.